This entry lists 6 T cell receptor beta chains sequenced from one sample in a study of T-cell memory formation after mild COVID-19. TCRdb re-analysed the 5' RACE reads in MiXCR, keeping a single row per CDR3 protein. The sample has 400,000 to 500,000 distinct CDR3 sequences; roughly 18% are singletons. Sequencing was done on a sample of PBMCs or a T cell subset sorted from them (not recorded which). All receptors come from a man in his late teens or twenties who had mild COVID-19 (a few samples of this study predate the infection). Cell type and time point are not known.

The chain is built from TRBV2 and TRBJ2-1; D is unresolved. Germline CDR1 and CDR2: SNHLY and FYNNEI. This CDR3 region has 14 residues. Between the trimmed V and J ends, which lost 4 bases and 5 bases, there was a span of 12 bases. The CDR3 loop is CASSVRQIHNEQFF. The CDR3 nucleotides read TGTGCCAGCAGTGTTCGGCAGATCCACAATGAGCAGTTCTTC.

V usage is TRBV5-1 and J usage is TRBJ1-2; no clear D. The CDR3 loop spans 14 amino acids. Trimming pared 0 bases from V and 3 bases from J, leaving 9 bases between. CDR1 is SGHRS and CDR2 is YFSETQ in the germline V gene. CDR3 DNA: TGCGCCAGCAGCTTGGGAGGCCCGGACTATGGCTACACCTTC. The encoded protein is CASSLGGPDYGYTF. Using reference TRBV5-1 and TRBJ1-2 for the parts outside the CDR3, the full variable domain is KAGVTQTPRYLIKTRGQQVTLSCSPISGHRSVSWYQQTPGQGLQFLFEYFSETQRNKGNFPGRFSGRQFSNSRSEMNVSTLELGDSALYLCASSLGGPDYGYTFGSGTRLTVV.

This clonotype occurred a few times. The chain carries TRBV5-1 and TRBJ1-1; D remains ambiguous. The V end lost 4 bases, the J end lost 1 base, and 14 bases lay between the germline ends. The CDR3 extends over 15 amino acids. Germline assignment: CDR1 SGHRS and CDR2 YFSETQ. The CDR3 sequence: CASSRQRRRNTEAFF. The DNA for the CDR3 is TGCGCCAGCAGCCGTCAGCGCAGGAGGAACACTGAAGCTTTCTTT.

The V and J genes are TRBV6-2 or TRBV6-3 and TRBJ2-7; D is uncertain. The germline CDR1 and CDR2 sequences are MNHEY and SVGEGT. This CDR3 contains 12 residues. With 7 bases removed from V and 3 bases from J, the gap between germline ends came to 10 bases. CDR3 sequence: CASTRSDYEQYF. CDR3 DNA: TGTGCCAGCACCCGGTCGGACTACGAGCAGTACTTC.

The chain carries TRBV9 and TRBJ1-1, with D possibly TRBD1 on 6 matching bases. Germline values: CDR1 SGDLS, CDR2 YYNGEE. The CDR3 is made up of 15 amino acids. V lost 3 bases to trimming and J lost 0 bases, with 12 bases between them. The CDR3 here is CASSARDRLNTEAFF. CDR3 sequence (DNA): TGTGCCAGCAGCGCCCGAGACAGGCTGAACACTGAAGCTTTCTTT. The complete variable domain, with remaining parts taken from reference TRBV9 and TRBJ1-1, reads DSGVTQTPKHLITATGQRVTLRCSPRSGDLSVYWYQQSLDQGLQFLIQYYNGEERAKGNILERFSAQQFPDLHSELNLSSLELGDSALYFCASSARDRLNTEAFFGQGTRLTVV.

This clonotype was detected many times. The chain is built from TRBV7-3 and TRBJ2-4; the D gene is possibly TRBD2 (6 bases). Germline CDR1 and CDR2: SGHTA and FQGTGA. The CDR3 length is 14 residues. V shed 5 bases and J shed 4 bases, with 12 bases lying between them. CDR3 region: CASSLSGGKNIQYF. CDR3 bases: TGTGCCAGCAGCCTAAGTGGGGGGAAAAACATTCAGTACTTC. The full variable domain, in which reference TRBV7-3 and TRBJ2-4 provide the parts outside the CDR3, is GAGVSQTPSNKVTEKGKYVELRCDPISGHTALYWYRQSLGQGPEFLIYFQGTGAADDSGLPNDRFFAVRPEGSVSTLKIQRTERGDSAVYLCASSLSGGKNIQYFGAGTRLSVL.